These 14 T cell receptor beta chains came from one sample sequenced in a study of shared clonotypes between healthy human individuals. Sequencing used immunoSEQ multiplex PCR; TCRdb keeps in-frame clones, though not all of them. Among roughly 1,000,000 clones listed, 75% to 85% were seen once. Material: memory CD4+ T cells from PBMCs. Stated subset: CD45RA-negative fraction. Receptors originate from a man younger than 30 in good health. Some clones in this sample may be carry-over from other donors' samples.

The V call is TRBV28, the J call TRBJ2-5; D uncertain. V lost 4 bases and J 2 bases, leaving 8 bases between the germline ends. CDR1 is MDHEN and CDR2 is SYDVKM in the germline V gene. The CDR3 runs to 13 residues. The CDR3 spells CASSWWDQETQYF. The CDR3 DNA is TGTGCCAGCAGTTGGTGGGATCAAGAGACCCAGTACTTC.

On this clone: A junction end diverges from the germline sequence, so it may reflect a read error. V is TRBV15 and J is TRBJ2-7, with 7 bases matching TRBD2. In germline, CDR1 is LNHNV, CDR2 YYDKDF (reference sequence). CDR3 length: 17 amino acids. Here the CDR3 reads CATSRDGDSGPSHEQYF. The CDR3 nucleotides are TGTGCCACCAGCAGAGATGGGGATAGCGGGCCCTCCCACGAGCAGTACTTC.

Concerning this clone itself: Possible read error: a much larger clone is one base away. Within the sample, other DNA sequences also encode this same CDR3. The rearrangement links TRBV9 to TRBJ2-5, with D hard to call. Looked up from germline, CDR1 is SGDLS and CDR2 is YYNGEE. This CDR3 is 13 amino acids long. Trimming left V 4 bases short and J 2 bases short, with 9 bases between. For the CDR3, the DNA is TGTGCCAGCAGCCGGAACGTACAAGAGACCCAGTACTTC. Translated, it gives CASSRNVQETQYF. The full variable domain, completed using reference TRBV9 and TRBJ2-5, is DSGVTQTPKHLITATGQRVTLRCSPRSGDLSVYWYQQSLDQGLQFLIQYYNGEERAKGNILERFSAQQFPDLHSELNLSSLELGDSALYFCASSRNVQETQYFGPGTRLLVL.

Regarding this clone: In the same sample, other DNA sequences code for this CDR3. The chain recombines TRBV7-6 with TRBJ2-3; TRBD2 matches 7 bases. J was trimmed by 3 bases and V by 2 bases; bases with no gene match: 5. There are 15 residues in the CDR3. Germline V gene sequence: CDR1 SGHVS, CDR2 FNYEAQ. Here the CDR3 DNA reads TGTGCCAGCAGCTTATTAGGCGGGAGTACAGATACGCAGTATTTT. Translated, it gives CASSLLGGSTDTQYF.

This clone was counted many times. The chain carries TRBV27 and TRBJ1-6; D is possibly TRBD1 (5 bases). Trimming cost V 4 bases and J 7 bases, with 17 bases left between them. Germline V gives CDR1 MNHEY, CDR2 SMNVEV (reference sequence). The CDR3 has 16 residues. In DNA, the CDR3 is TGTGCCAGCAGTTCCAGGGTGATGGGGGACAATTCACCCCTCCACTTT. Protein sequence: CASSSRVMGDNSPLHF.

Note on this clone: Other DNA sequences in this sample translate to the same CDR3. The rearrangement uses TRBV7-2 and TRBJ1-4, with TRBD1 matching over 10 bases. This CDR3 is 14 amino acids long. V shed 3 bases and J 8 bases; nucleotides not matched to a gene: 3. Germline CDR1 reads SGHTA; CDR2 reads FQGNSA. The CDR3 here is CASSLDRGGEKLFF. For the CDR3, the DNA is TGTGCCAGCAGCTTGGACAGGGGGGGCGAAAAACTGTTTTTT. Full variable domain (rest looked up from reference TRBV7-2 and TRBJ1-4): GAGVSQSPSNKVTEKGKDVELRCDPISGHTALYWYRQSLGQGLEFLIYFQGNSAPDKSGLPSDRFSAERTGGSVSTLTIQRTQQEDSAVYLCASSLDRGGEKLFFGSGTQLSVL.

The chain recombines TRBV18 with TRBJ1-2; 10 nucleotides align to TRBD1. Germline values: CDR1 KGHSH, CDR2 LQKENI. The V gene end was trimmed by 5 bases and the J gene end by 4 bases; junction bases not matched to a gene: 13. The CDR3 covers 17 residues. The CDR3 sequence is CASSVGTGDTPGYGYTF. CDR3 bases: TGTGCCAGCTCAGTCGGGACAGGGGACACCCCGGGCTATGGCTACACCTTC. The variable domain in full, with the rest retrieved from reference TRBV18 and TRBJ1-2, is NAGVMQNPRHLVRRRGQEARLRCSPMKGHSHVYWYRQLPEEGLKFMVYLQKENIIDESGMPKERFSAEFPKEGPSILRIQQVVRGDSAAYFCASSVGTGDTPGYGYTFGSGTRLTVV.

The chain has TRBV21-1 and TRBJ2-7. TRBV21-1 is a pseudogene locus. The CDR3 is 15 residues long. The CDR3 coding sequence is TGTGCCAGCAGCAAAGATCAAGGAACTTCCTACGAGCAGTACTTC. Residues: CASSKDQGTSYEQYF.

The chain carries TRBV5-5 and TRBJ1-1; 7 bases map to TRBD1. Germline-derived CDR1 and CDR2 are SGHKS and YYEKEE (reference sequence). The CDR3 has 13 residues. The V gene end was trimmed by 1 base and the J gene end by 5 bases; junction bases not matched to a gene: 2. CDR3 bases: TGTGCCAGCAGCTTGCCAGGGGGGACTGAAGCTTTCTTT. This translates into CASSLPGGTEAFF.

CDR3 in DNA: TGTGCCAGCGGAGCGGGACTACTCTCCTACAATGAGCAGTTCTTC. It specifies CASGAGLLSYNEQFF. The chain uses TRBV28 and TRBJ2-1; 7 positions agree with TRBD2. Germline V CDR1 and CDR2: MDHEN, SYDVKM. There are 15 residues in the CDR3. Trimming at V came to 8 bases and at J to 0 bases, leaving 7 bases not matched to a gene.

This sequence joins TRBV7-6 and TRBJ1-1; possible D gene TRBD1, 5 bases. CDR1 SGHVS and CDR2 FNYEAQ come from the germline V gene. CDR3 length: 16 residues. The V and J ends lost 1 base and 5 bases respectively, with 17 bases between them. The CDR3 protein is CASSLESARWGTEAFF. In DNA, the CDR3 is TGTGCCAGCAGCTTAGAGTCGGCCCGCTGGGGGACTGAAGCTTTCTTT.

Here the CDR3 DNA reads TGTGCCAGCAGCTTGGGAAGGGACAGGGGGCCGTACGAGCAGTACTTC. Its translation: CASSLGRDRGPYEQYF. The chain links TRBV5-4 to TRBJ2-7; 12 bases fit TRBD1. V gave up 0 bases and J gave up 4 bases; unmatched junction bases: 5. Germline V gives CDR1 SGHNT, CDR2 YYREEE (reference sequence). There are 16 residues in the CDR3.

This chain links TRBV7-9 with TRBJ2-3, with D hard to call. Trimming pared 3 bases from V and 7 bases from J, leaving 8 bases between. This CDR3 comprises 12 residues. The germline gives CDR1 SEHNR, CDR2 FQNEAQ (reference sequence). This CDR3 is CASSFGYHTQYF. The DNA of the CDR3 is TGTGCCAGCAGCTTTGGTTATCATACGCAGTATTTT.

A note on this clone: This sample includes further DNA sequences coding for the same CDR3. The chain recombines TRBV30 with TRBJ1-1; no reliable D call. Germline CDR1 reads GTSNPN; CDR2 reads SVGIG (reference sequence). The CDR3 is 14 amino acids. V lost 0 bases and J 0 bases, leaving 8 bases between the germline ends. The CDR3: CAWSVGRMNTEAFF. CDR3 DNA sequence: TGTGCCTGGAGTGTAGGCAGAATGAACACTGAAGCTTTCTTT.